Listed below are T cell receptor beta chains from one sample, sequenced in a study of long-term antiretroviral therapy in people with HIV. Here immunoSEQ multiplex PCR was the method, and the copy in TCRdb shows in-frame clones only, minus some. Counted here are over 30,000 clones, around four fifths occurring once; the ten biggest clones make up less than 8%. Source: unsorted PBMCs, taken 1 year after starting antiretroviral therapy. These receptors were obtained from a man aged 18 to 30 with HIV. CDR3s include the opening cysteine and the closing phenylalanine or tryptophan. Each record gives: clone size, J gene, V gene, D gene, CDR3 DNA, CDR3 protein. D genes are given only for firm matches. Clone size is given for some rows only: seen once, a few or many times, or a class if the clone is expanded.

>-|TRBJ1-1|TRBV14|-
TGTGCCAGCAGCCAAGATAGGATGGTATCCTCTGAAGCTTTCTTT
CASSQDRMVSSEAFF
>-|TRBJ1-5|TRBV19|-
TGTGCCAGTAGTTTGGAGCGGTGGCGACAGCCCCAGCATTTT
CASSLERWRQPQHF
>-|TRBJ2-7|TRBV11-2|-
TGTGCCAGCAGCGCCCGATCGGGGGCCCCCGAGCAGTACTTC
CASSARSGAPEQYF
>-|TRBJ2-7|TRBV19|TRBD2
TGTGCCAGTAGCCCCATGGGGGGGGAGCAGTACTTC
CASSPMGGEQYF
>-|TRBJ2-7|TRBV7-8|-
TGTGCCAGCAGCTTAGTCCAGGGGTTAGCCTACGAGCAGTACTTC
CASSLVQGLAYEQYF
>-|TRBJ2-7|TRBV11-2|TRBD1
TGTGCCAGCAGCTTTGGGACAGGGTACTACGAGCAGTACTTC
CASSFGTGYYEQYF
>-|TRBJ2-1|TRBV18|-
TGTGCCAGCTCACCACCCGCCGGGACCTACAATGAGCAGTTCTTC
CASSPPAGTYNEQFF
>once|TRBJ2-2|TRBV4-1|-
TGCGCCAGCAGCCAAGATGAAGTGGCCGGGGAGCTGTTTTTT
CASSQDEVAGELFF
>once|TRBJ2-1|TRBV12-5|TRBD2
TGTGCTAGTGGATTAGCGGGAGGCGGGGGAGGCTTTGAGCAGTTCTTC
CASGLAGGGGGFEQFF
>-|TRBJ2-1|TRBV7-9|-
TGTGCCAGCAGCTTAGGTTCAGAGGGGCAGTTCTTC
CASSLGSEGQFF
>-|TRBJ2-7|TRBV11-2|-
TGTGCCAGCAGCTGGCGCCGAATAAGCGGATCTACCTACGAGCAGTACTTC
CASSWRRISGSTYEQYF
>-|TRBJ2-7|TRBV19|TRBD1
TGTGCCAGTAGCACGTCGGGACAGGGGATTTTCTACGAGCAGTACTTC
CASSTSGQGIFYEQYF
>-|TRBJ1-2|TRBV18|-
TGTGCCAGCTCACCGGGACCGACCCTTGACTATGGCTACACCTTC
CASSPGPTLDYGYTF
>-|TRBJ1-1|TRBV29-1|-
TGCAGCGTTGGGACCGGGGGAAACACTGAAGCTTTCTTT
CSVGTGGNTEAFF
>-|TRBJ2-7|TRBV10-2|-
TGCGCCAGCAGTGAGGGGGCGGCCTACGAGCAGTACTTC
CASSEGAAYEQYF
>-|TRBJ2-7|TRBV12-5|-
TGTGCTAGTGGTTTGGGACATCCCAACGAGCAGTACTTC
CASGLGHPNEQYF
>-|TRBJ1-2|TRBV7-9|-
TGTGCCAGCAGCTACGGCAGTGGGGCCTATGGCTACACCTTC
CASSYGSGAYGYTF
>-|TRBJ2-7|TRBV28|-
TGTGCCAGCAGTTTAACAGGAAAGTCCTACGAGCAGTACTTC
CASSLTGKSYEQYF
>-|TRBJ1-1|TRBV19|-
TGTGCCAGTAGTATACAGGGATGGACTGAAGCTTTCTTT
CASSIQGWTEAFF
>-|TRBJ2-1|TRBV7-2|-
TGTGCCAGCAGCCCGGAGGCCTTCTCTGAGCAGTTCTTC
CASSPEAFSEQFF
>once|TRBJ2-1|TRBV5-6|-
TGTGCCAGCAGCCCAATCGAGCGAACCACCTACAATGAGCAGTTCTTC
CASSPIERTTYNEQFF
>-|TRBJ1-1|TRBV2|-
TGTGCCAGCAGTGACTTCCAGGGCGCTGAAGCCTTCTTT
CASSDFQGAEAFF
>once|TRBJ2-7|TRBV6-5|-
TGTGCCAGCAGCCCGGGACGGATCTACGAGCAGTACTTC
CASSPGRIYEQYF
>once|TRBJ2-7|TRBV7-6|-
TGTGCCAGCAGCCTCGCAGGGGACTCCTACGAGCAGTACTTC
CASSLAGDSYEQYF
>once|TRBJ2-5|TRBV20-1|-
TGCAGTGCTAGGGGGGGAAAGACCCAGTACTTC
CSARGGKTQYF
>few|TRBJ2-5|TRBV4-1|TRBD2
TGCGCCAGCAGTCGAGCTAGCGGGAGGGCCGCGGGTCGAGAGACCCAGTACTTC
CASSRASGRAAGRETQYF
>-|TRBJ2-1|TRBV7-9|-
TGTGCCAGCAGCTCAATAACGGGCAATGAGCAGTTCTTC
CASSSITGNEQFF
>-|TRBJ1-1|TRBV27|-
TGTGCCAGCAGTCCTCTGGAGGGGGGCACTGAAGCTTTCTTT
CASSPLEGGTEAFF
>-|TRBJ2-2|TRBV10-3|-
TGTGCCATCAGTGACGTGGCCCAGCGGGCCAACACCGGGGAGCTGTTTTTT
CAISDVAQRANTGELFF
>few|TRBJ1-2|TRBV5-4|-
TGTGCCTTTCCCACTAACTATGGCTACACCTTC
CAFPTNYGYTF
>-|TRBJ1-5|TRBV5-6|TRBD1
TGTGCCAGCAGCTTGGGGACAGGGGCGTCCCGCTATCAGCCCCAGCATTTT
CASSLGTGASRYQPQHF
>-|TRBJ2-1|TRBV27|-
TGTGCCAGCAGAGCAGGGATGTATGAGCAGTTCTTC
CASRAGMYEQFF
>-|TRBJ1-1|TRBV6-5|TRBD1
TGTGCCAGCAGTTACGGCGACAGGGTGACGAACACTGAAGCTTTCTTT
CASSYGDRVTNTEAFF
>few|TRBJ1-1|TRBV19|-
TGTGCCAGTGGCGAGGACGGAGACACTGAAGCTTTCTTT
CASGEDGDTEAFF
>-|TRBJ2-7|TRBV7-2|-
TGTGCCAGCAGCTTTGCTAGCCGTCTCTACGAGCAGTACTTC
CASSFASRLYEQYF
>-|TRBJ2-7|TRBV4-1|-
TGCGCCAGCAGCCAAGCGGGTATTAATCGGGCCCGGGGGCACGAGCAGTACTTC
CASSQAGINRARGHEQYF
>-|TRBJ2-7|TRBV9|TRBD1
TGTGCCAGCAGCGTCGGGGACAGCCAATACGAGCAGTACTTC
CASSVGDSQYEQYF
>-|TRBJ1-3|TRBV13|-
TGTGCCAGCAGCTTATATGATGCAGGAGGAAACACCATATATTTT
CASSLYDAGGNTIYF
>-|TRBJ2-3|TRBV7-9|-
TGTGCCAGCAGCTGGAGTCCCGGAGGCCGAACAGATACGCAGTATTTT
CASSWSPGGRTDTQYF
>-|TRBJ1-2|TRBV28|-
TGTGCCAGCAGCCCACCGGGGTTCAATGGCTACACCTTC
CASSPPGFNGYTF